The 13 T cell receptor beta chains in this list originate from one sample, sequenced in a study of OX40 agonist ivuxolimab in advanced cancers. Method: immunoSEQ multiplex PCR; TCRdb's copy keeps in-frame clones and lacks some. This table holds roughly 36,000 clones, 65% to 80% found once. The input for sequencing was CD4+ or CD8+ T cells sorted from blood, taken in a trial of the OX40 agonist ivuxolimab. The source is an adult with an advanced solid tumor such as melanoma, head and neck, liver or kidney cancer.

This clone was found once. The CDR3 spells CASRLLAGTQETQYF. The CDR3, as DNA: TGTGCCAGCAGACTCCTCGCGGGCACCCAAGAGACCCAGTACTTC. V gene TRBV5-5 combines with J gene TRBJ2-5; D may be TRBD2 (5 bases). The V gene's germline CDR1 is SGHKS and CDR2 YYEKEE (reference sequence). The V and J ends lost 5 bases and 1 base respectively, with 15 bases between them. This CDR3 is built from 15 residues.

J is TRBJ1-2 and V is TRBV11-2, with unresolved D. Germline CDR1 is SGHAT and CDR2 is FQNNGV. V was trimmed by 1 base and J by 8 bases, leaving 11 bases between them. The CDR3 consists of 13 residues. Here the CDR3 DNA reads TGTGCCAGCAGCTTAGTCGTAGGGCAGGGCTACACCTTC. As protein: CASSLVVGQGYTF.

This rearrangement joins TRBV14 to TRBJ1-1, with D unresolved. The CDR3 has 15 residues. Germline CDR1 SGHDN, CDR2 FVKESK. V lost 0 bases and J lost 0, with 8 bases in between. CDR3 nucleotides: TGTGCCAGCAGCCAAGACTGGAGGGTGAACACTGAAGCTTTCTTT. This codes for CASSQDWRVNTEAFF.

The gene calls are TRBV5-8 and TRBJ1-5, with no clear D. Per germline, CDR1 SGHTS and CDR2 YDEGEE. The V end was cut by 0 bases, the J end by 1 base, with 2 bases between. This CDR3 is 13 amino acids long. CDR3 sequence reads: CASSLDSNQPQHF. The CDR3 DNA is TGTGCCAGCAGCTTGGACAGCAATCAGCCCCAGCATTTT.

The chain links TRBV28 to TRBJ1-2, with TRBD1 identical over 11 bases. The CDR3 runs to 17 residues. The junction had 11 bases not matched to a gene; V was cut back by 6 bases and J by 2 bases. Germline V CDR1 and CDR2: MDHEN, SYDVKM. CDR3 sequence reads: CASRLVGQGASNYGYTF. CDR3 DNA: TGTGCCAGCAGATTGGTCGGACAGGGGGCTTCAAACTATGGCTACACCTTC.

The V call is TRBV30, the J call TRBJ1-6; no firm D call. Germline V gene lookup returns CDR1 GTSNPN and CDR2 SVGIG (reference sequence). This CDR3 has 13 amino acids. V was pared by 2 bases and J by 6 bases, with 8 bases between. CDR3 nucleotides: TGTGCCTGGAGTCTGGGGTTTAATTCACCCCTCCACTTT. It specifies CAWSLGFNSPLHF.

The CDR3 DNA is TGCAGCGCACCACTCTACAATGAGCAGTTCTTC. It yields the protein CSAPLYNEQFF. The rearrangement uses TRBV29-1 and TRBJ2-1; D not certain. CDR3 length equals 11 residues. Trimming shortened V by 7 bases and J by 3 bases, and 7 bases separated the two germline ends. CDR1 and CDR2 (germline): SQVTM, ANQGSEA.

The V call is TRBV7-9, the J call TRBJ1-1; D remains ambiguous. Germline V gene lookup returns CDR1 SEHNR and CDR2 FQNEAQ (reference sequence). Trimming removed 2 bases from V and 3 bases from J, with 7 bases in between. The CDR3 sequence is 13 residues long. DNA for the CDR3: TGTGCCAGCAGCTTATTAACTCACACTGAAGCTTTCTTT. This gives the protein CASSLLTHTEAFF.

This clone was picked up a small number of times. V and J are TRBV6-5 and TRBJ2-7, with D possibly TRBD2 on 6 matching bases. Deletions cut 6 bases from V and 0 bases from J, with 15 bases between. The V gene's germline CDR1 is MNHEY and CDR2 SVGAGI. CDR3 length: 15 residues. CDR3 sequence: CASSGPGLRSYEQYF. In DNA, the CDR3 is TGTGCCAGCAGCGGTCCGGGACTGCGCTCCTACGAGCAGTACTTC.

The chain joins TRBV6-1 to TRBJ2-7; a possible D gene is TRBD2 (6 bases). Germline assignment: CDR1 MNHNS and CDR2 SASEGT. The CDR3 runs 12 residues. The V and J ends lost 4 bases and 6 bases respectively, with 10 bases between them. The CDR3 DNA follows: TGTGCCAGCAGTGCGGGGAGGATCGAGCAGTACTTC. It codes for CASSAGRIEQYF.

Of note for this clone: In the same sample, other DNA sequences code for this CDR3. The genes are TRBV5-1 and TRBJ2-5; D is unresolved. V dropped 0 bases and J dropped 4 bases, with 4 bases sitting between them. The CDR3 covers 12 residues. The V gene's germline CDR1 is SGHRS and CDR2 YFSETQ. The CDR3, as DNA: TGCGCCAGCAGCTTGGGTCGAGAGACCCAGTACTTC. As protein: CASSLGRETQYF.

CDR3 DNA sequence: TGTGCCAGCAGCGTAGGGGACCTATCCTACGAGCAGTACTTC. As protein: CASSVGDLSYEQYF. V gene TRBV9 combines with J gene TRBJ2-7; D possibly uses TRBD1 or TRBD2 (5 bases each). The germline V gene encodes CDR1 SGDLS and CDR2 YYNGEE. Trimming removed 0 bases from V and 1 base from J, with 8 bases in between. The CDR3 is 14 residues long. Complete variable domain (other parts from reference TRBV9 and TRBJ2-7): DSGVTQTPKHLITATGQRVTLRCSPRSGDLSVYWYQQSLDQGLQFLIQYYNGEERAKGNILERFSAQQFPDLHSELNLSSLELGDSALYFCASSVGDLSYEQYFGPGTRLTVT.

The V call is TRBV6-6, the J call TRBJ2-7; 9 bases line up with TRBD1. The length of the CDR3 is 14 residues. The V segment lost 6 bases and the J segment 4 bases; nucleotides outside the gene matches: 7. CDR1 is MNHNY, CDR2 SVGAGI, per germline (reference sequence). For the CDR3, the DNA is TGTGCCAGCAGAGGCGGACAGGGGATTTACGAGCAGTACTTC. The encoded protein is CASRGGQGIYEQYF.